The rows below give T cell receptor beta chains drawn from one sample of a study of T cells in Graves' hyperthyroidism and ophthalmopathy. TCRdb re-derived calls from the multiplex PCR reads in MiXCR, one entry per CDR3 protein. The table shows approximately 480,000 distinct CDR3 sequences, with less than 25% occurring only once. What was sequenced was blood. The source is a man aged 18 to 30 with Graves' hyperthyroidism. Both conserved end residues are part of each CDR3. A D gene is named only where the DNA matches it firmly. Size values are once, few and many counts, or a class for expanded clones, and some rows have none.

J: TRBJ1-5; size: many; D: .; V: TRBV24-1; CDR3: CATSDLRGTTGQPQHF; DNA: TGTGCCACCAGTGATTTGAGGGGGACGACGGGTCAGCCCCAGCATTTT
J: TRBJ1-2; size: many; D: .; V: TRBV15; CDR3: CATRSAGESYGYTF; DNA: TGTGCCACCAGATCCGCAGGGGAGAGCTATGGCTACACCTTC
J: TRBJ1-1; size: many; D: .; V: TRBV2; CDR3: CASSELGTNTEAFF; DNA: TGTGCCAGCAGTGAACTGGGGACGAACACTGAAGCTTTCTTT
J: TRBJ2-5; size: .; D: .; V: TRBV20-1; CDR3: CSAKQGGKETQYF; DNA: TGCAGTGCTAAACAGGGCGGGAAAGAGACCCAGTACTTC
J: TRBJ1-2; size: few; D: .; V: TRBV12-3/TRBV12-4; CDR3: CASSFPAAGPYGYTF; DNA: TGTGCCAGCAGTTTTCCCGCGGCAGGGCCCTATGGCTACACCTTC
J: TRBJ1-2; size: many; D: .; V: TRBV11-1; CDR3: CASSLGRGALPHGYTF; DNA: TGTGCCAGCAGCTTGGGCCGAGGGGCCCTCCCTCATGGCTACACCTTC
J: TRBJ1-2; size: many; D: .; V: TRBV28; CDR3: CASSFGPPLQGVYGYTF; DNA: TGTGCCAGCAGTTTTGGGCCCCCGTTACAGGGCGTCTATGGCTACACCTTC
J: TRBJ1-2; size: many; D: TRBD1; V: TRBV27; CDR3: CASSVRQGLMSGYTF; DNA: TGTGCCAGCAGTGTACGACAGGGGTTGATGAGTGGCTACACCTTC
J: TRBJ2-7; size: many; D: .; V: TRBV27; CDR3: CASSHVNSRDIREQYF; DNA: TGTGCCAGCAGCCACGTAAACAGTCGGGATATACGCGAGCAGTACTTC
J: TRBJ1-1; size: many; D: TRBD1; V: TRBV28; CDR3: CASSQGQHTEAFF; DNA: TGTGCGTCCTCCCAGGGACAGCACACTGAAGCTTTCTTT
J: TRBJ1-6; size: many; D: .; V: TRBV28; CDR3: CASSLSARGLNSPLHF; DNA: TGTGCCAGCAGTTTATCTGCCAGGGGCCTTAATTCACCCCTCCACTTT
J: TRBJ1-1; size: many; D: TRBD1; V: TRBV12-3/TRBV12-4; CDR3: CASSSLPGTANTEAFF; DNA: TGTGCCAGCAGTTCTTTACCCGGGACAGCGAACACTGAAGCTTTCTTT
J: TRBJ2-1; size: many; D: TRBD1; V: TRBV11-3; CDR3: CASSWGQGRYEQFF; DNA: TGTGCCAGCAGCTGGGGACAGGGAAGGTATGAGCAGTTCTTC
J: TRBJ2-1; size: .; D: .; V: TRBV6-5; CDR3: CASSYSGVNEQFF; DNA: TGTGCCAGCAGTTACTCTGGGGTGAATGAGCAGTTCTTT
J: TRBJ2-5; size: few; D: .; V: TRBV19; CDR3: CASSTSLQETQYF; DNA: TGTGCCAGTAGTACGTCGCTTCAAGAGACCCAGTACTTC
J: TRBJ2-3; size: .; D: TRBD1; V: TRBV28; CDR3: CASSDNRGTSTDTQYF; DNA: TGTGCCAGCAGCGACAACAGGGGGACGAGCACAGATACGCAGTATTTT
J: TRBJ1-1; size: many; D: .; V: TRBV7-7; CDR3: CASSAGENTEAFF; DNA: TGTGCTAGCAGCGCAGGGGAGAACACTGAAGCTTTCTTT
J: TRBJ1-4; size: few; D: TRBD1; V: TRBV2; CDR3: CASSEDRDFNEKLFF; DNA: TGTGCCAGCAGCGAAGACAGGGACTTTAATGAAAAACTGTTTTTT